These 21 T cell receptor beta chains share one sample of origin, sequenced in a study of vaccination and CD4 T cells after COVID-19. For these TCRs, the target antigens are not known. Treatment in this sample: roughly 10-day PBMC culture with coronavirus spike peptide pools or control peptides (ViraFEST assay). Cultured CD4+ T-cell DNA underwent Oncomine TCR Beta short-read sequencing. TCRdb fed the PCR reads into MiXCR, producing one record per CDR3 protein. The data show fewer than 20,000 distinct CDR3 sequences, 42% seen once. The material sequenced was CD4+ T cells from blood, cultured in vitro, taken before SARS-CoV-2 vaccination. The receptors derive from a human donor who received a COVID-19 vaccine.

A few counts support this clonotype. The gene calls are TRBV24-1 and TRBJ2-3; 9 nucleotides match TRBD1. Germline V gene lookup returns CDR1 KGHDR and CDR2 SFDVKD. This CDR3 comprises 18 residues. V gave up 4 bases and J gave up 9 bases; unmatched junction bases: 19. The CDR3: CATSDPSRTGVRGGTQYF. The CDR3 DNA reads as TGTGCCACCAGTGACCCTTCTAGGACAGGGGTAAGAGGAGGCACGCAGTATTTT.

This clonotype was seen just once. The chain is built from TRBV19 and TRBJ1-2; D remains unclear. CDR1 and CDR2 from the germline V gene are LNHDA and SQIVND (reference sequence). V was pared by 1 base and J by 2 bases, with 11 bases between. The CDR3 sequence is 15 residues long. The CDR3, as DNA: TGTGCCAGTAGTATAGCAGAGGGATCAAACTATGGCTACACCTTC. Translation gives CASSIAEGSNYGYTF.

This clonotype was seen a few times. The V gene is TRBV7-2, the J gene TRBJ1-4, with D unresolved. The length of the CDR3 is 14 residues. Germline V gene lookup returns CDR1 SGHTA and CDR2 FQGNSA. V was cut by 5 bases and J by 3 bases, with 10 bases left in between. The CDR3 sequence is CASSTRVANEKLFF. CDR3 DNA sequence: TGTGCCAGCAGCACCCGGGTCGCTAATGAAAAACTGTTTTTT.

The J gene is TRBJ1-6, the V gene TRBV30; D not resolved. CDR3 length: 13 amino acids. V was shortened by 0 bases and J by 9 bases, with 9 bases between the two germline ends. Germline V gene lookup returns CDR1 GTSNPN and CDR2 SVGIG (reference sequence). The CDR3 loop reads CAWSVSGSSPLHF. The CDR3 DNA sequence: TGTGCCTGGAGTGTTTCGGGGAGTTCACCCCTCCACTTT.

V and J are TRBV19 and TRBJ1-1, with D uncertain. Germline CDR1 and CDR2: LNHDA and SQIVND (reference sequence). V shed 5 bases and J shed 1 base, with 14 bases lying between them. This CDR3 has 15 amino acids. DNA of the CDR3: TGTGCCAGTAGTTTTAAGCAGGCCGGGAACACTGAAGCTTTCTTT. The encoded protein is CASSFKQAGNTEAFF.

This clonotype has a handful of counts. The V call is TRBV6-1, the J call TRBJ1-6; D perhaps matches TRBD1 (5 bases). Germline lookup yields CDR1 MNHNS and CDR2 SASEGT. V shed 1 base and J shed 9 bases, with 16 bases lying between them. The CDR3 length is 16 residues. For the CDR3, the DNA is TGTGCCAGCAGTGAAGAGGGGCGGGGTTATCCTTCACCCCTCCACTTT. Translating gives CASSEEGRGYPSPLHF.

This clonotype was observed a few times. The rearrangement links TRBV12-3 or TRBV12-4 to TRBJ1-6, with TRBD1 matching 8 bases. The CDR3 is made up of 17 amino acids. V lost 6 bases and J lost 9; bases outside the gene matches: 16. The DNA for the CDR3 is TGTGCCAGCAGCCCACCCGCGACAGGGGTTGGTAGTTCACCCCTCCACTTT. It specifies CASSPPATGVGSSPLHF.

This clonotype was counted only a few times. The V gene is TRBV27, the J gene TRBJ1-2; D may be TRBD1 (6 bases). The CDR3 sequence is 13 residues long. In germline, CDR1 is MNHEY, CDR2 SMNVEV (reference sequence). The ends were cut back, 4 bases at V and 8 bases at J, with 14 bases in the middle. The CDR3 DNA is TGTGCCAGCAGTTATTTGCAGGGGCACGGCTACACCTTC. This sequence encodes CASSYLQGHGYTF.

The chain is built from TRBV6-1 and TRBJ1-1; D might be TRBD1 (5 bases). Germline assignment: CDR1 MNHNS and CDR2 SASEGT. The CDR3 is 15 amino acids. Trimming removed 6 bases from V and 2 bases from J, with 16 bases in between. CDR3 sequence reads: CASSLGDYRNTEAFF. In nucleotides, the CDR3 is TGTGCCAGCAGCTTAGGGGACTACCGAAACACTGAAGCTTTCTTT.

J is TRBJ1-1 and V is TRBV19; perhaps TRBD1 as D (5 bases). The CDR3 covers 14 residues. CDR1 and CDR2 (germline): LNHDA, SQIVND (reference sequence). Trimming left V 3 bases short and J 0 bases short, with 8 bases between. CDR3 residues: CASSMGEVNTEAFF. The CDR3 region has the DNA TGTGCCAGTAGTATGGGGGAAGTGAACACTGAAGCTTTCTTT. The variable domain in full, completed from reference TRBV19 and TRBJ1-1, reads DGGITQSPKYLFRKEGQNVTLSCEQNLNHDAMYWYRQDPGQGLRLIYYSQIVNDFQKGDIAEGYSVSREKKESFPLTVTSAQKNPTAFYLCASSMGEVNTEAFFGQGTRLTVV.

The V and J genes are TRBV5-4 and TRBJ1-2, with D tentatively TRBD1 (5 bases). The CDR3 contains 13 residues. Between the trimmed V and J ends, which lost 1 base and 6 bases, there was a span of 10 bases. Per germline, CDR1 SGHNT and CDR2 YYREEE (reference sequence). CDR3 in amino acids: CASSLIQGHGYTF. CDR3 nucleotides: TGTGCCAGCAGCTTGATCCAGGGCCATGGCTACACCTTC.

This rearrangement joins TRBV6-1 to TRBJ1-1; D is possibly TRBD1 (5 bases). Trimming shortened V by 2 bases and J by 4 bases, and 14 bases separated the two germline ends. Looked up from germline, CDR1 is MNHNS and CDR2 is SASEGT. The CDR3 extends over 15 amino acids. The CDR3 region has the DNA TGTGCCAGCAGTGAATTCTACGGGGGAATCACTGAAGCTTTCTTT. This sequence encodes CASSEFYGGITEAFF.

The sample holds a few counts of this clonotype. The rearrangement links TRBV20-1 to TRBJ2-5; D possibly corresponds to TRBD1 (6 bases). CDR1 is DFQATT, CDR2 SNEGSKA, per germline (reference sequence). The CDR3 totals 14 residues. V was pared by 2 bases and J by 3 bases, with 13 bases between. Here the CDR3 DNA reads TGCAGTGCTAGACAGGGGTTAGGGAAAGAGACCCAGTACTTC. It translates to CSARQGLGKETQYF.

V is TRBV6-1 and J is TRBJ2-7, with 10 bases matching TRBD1. CDR1 MNHNS and CDR2 SASEGT come from the germline V gene. V gave up 6 bases and J gave up 5 bases; unmatched junction bases: 13. This CDR3 spans 16 amino acids. CDR3 loop: CASSDPSGTGVHEQYF. In DNA, the CDR3 is TGTGCCAGCAGCGATCCATCCGGGACAGGGGTGCACGAGCAGTACTTC.

The table lists this clonotype with a few counts. The chain joins TRBV20-1 to TRBJ1-2; TRBD1 agrees at 9 bases. The ends lost 0 bases at V and 8 bases at J; junction bases unmatched: 10. From germline, CDR1 is DFQATT and CDR2 SNEGSKA (reference sequence). The CDR3 is 15 residues long. CDR3 region: CSARESGGQGSGYTF. The CDR3 bases are TGCAGTGCTAGAGAGTCGGGGGGACAGGGTTCCGGCTACACCTTC.

This chain uses TRBV27 with TRBJ1-6; 7 nucleotides match TRBD1. Germline V lookup: CDR1 MNHEY, CDR2 SMNVEV (reference sequence). Trimming at V came to 6 bases and at J to 8 bases, leaving 10 bases not matched to a gene. This CDR3 comprises 15 residues. In nucleotides, the CDR3 is TGTGCCAGCAGGAAGGGGGCGGTCTTTGATTCACCCCTCCACTTT. Amino acids: CASRKGAVFDSPLHF.

The rearrangement links TRBV6-5 to TRBJ2-1; 9 positions match TRBD2. CDR1 is MNHEY, CDR2 SVGAGI, per germline. The length of the CDR3 is 16 residues. V dropped 0 bases and J dropped 8; count of bases not matched to a gene: 8. CDR3 region: CASSYSRGGGRDEQFF. CDR3 DNA: TGTGCCAGCAGTTACTCGCGGGGGGGCGGAAGGGATGAGCAGTTCTTC.

This chain joins TRBV2 and TRBJ2-3; 8 nucleotides agree with TRBD2. The germline V gene encodes CDR1 SNHLY and CDR2 FYNNEI. The CDR3 contains 14 residues. V dropped 9 bases and J dropped 2; count of bases not matched to a gene: 7. The CDR3 sequence is CARSRAGATDTQYF. The CDR3, as DNA: TGTGCCAGAAGCCGAGCGGGGGCCACAGATACGCAGTATTTT.

This clonotype was seen a few times. The chain combines TRBV2 with TRBJ1-6; 7 bases are shared with TRBD1. The germline V gene has CDR1 SNHLY and CDR2 FYNNEI. With V trimmed by 1 base and J by 10 bases, 7 bases remained unmatched. This CDR3 has 15 residues. CDR3 nucleotides: TGTGCCAGCAGTGAAGTGAGAGGGGGCGGATCACCCCTCCACTTT. Translated: CASSEVRGGGSPLHF.

In DNA form, the CDR3 reads TGTGCCAGCAGCGGGGATCCGAGACAGAGCTCTGGAAACACCATATATTTT. Translating it yields CASSGDPRQSSGNTIYF. The chain has TRBV5-4 and TRBJ1-3, with D possibly matching TRBD1 (5 bases). The CDR3 has 17 amino acids. The germline CDR1 and CDR2 sequences are SGHNT and YYREEE (reference sequence). V dropped 4 bases and J dropped 0 bases, with 17 bases sitting between them.

The chain uses TRBV10-3 and TRBJ2-5, with TRBD2 matching 8 bases. CDR3 length equals 16 residues. The V gene end was trimmed by 0 bases and the J gene end by 5 bases; junction bases not matched to a gene: 8. Germline CDR1 ENHRY, CDR2 SYGVKD. The CDR3 spells CAISESLLPGGETQYF. CDR3 bases: TGTGCCATCAGTGAGTCGTTACTCCCGGGAGGGGAGACCCAGTACTTC.